This T cell receptor beta chain appears in the sequencing data of a study of CD8+CD57+ T cells in acquired aplastic anemia. About the research overall: DNA recovered from sorted CD4+ and CD8+ cells had a mean of about 3.5 ug.

CDR1 is DFQATT, CDR2 SNEGSKA, per germline (reference sequence). The CDR3 loop spans 13 amino acids. Turning to this clonotype: What it binds is not known. The germline gene is not matched at one end of the junction; a read error may be the cause.

Study-level findings and limits: Patients and controls turned out to have 25 to 30 CD8+ CDR3 sequences in common. Patients showed no significant difference from controls in CD8+ Simpson's diversity.

Genomic DNA provided the template from which TCR beta VDJ and CDR3 profiles were obtained. TCRdb processed the reads anew with MiXCR; each CDR3 protein has one entry. The profile shows roughly 160,000 distinct CDR3 sequences, approximately 60% of them singletons. Material for sequencing was sorted CD4+, CD8+, or CD8+CD57+ T cells (not recorded which) from PBMCs. The origin of this receptor is a human donor in good health. The chain joins TRBV20-1 to TRBJ1-1; possible D gene TRBD1, 5 bases. CDR3 nucleotides: TGCAGTGCTAGCAGGCCAGAGGGGACTGAGGCTTTCTTT. Amino acids: CSASRPEGTEAFF.